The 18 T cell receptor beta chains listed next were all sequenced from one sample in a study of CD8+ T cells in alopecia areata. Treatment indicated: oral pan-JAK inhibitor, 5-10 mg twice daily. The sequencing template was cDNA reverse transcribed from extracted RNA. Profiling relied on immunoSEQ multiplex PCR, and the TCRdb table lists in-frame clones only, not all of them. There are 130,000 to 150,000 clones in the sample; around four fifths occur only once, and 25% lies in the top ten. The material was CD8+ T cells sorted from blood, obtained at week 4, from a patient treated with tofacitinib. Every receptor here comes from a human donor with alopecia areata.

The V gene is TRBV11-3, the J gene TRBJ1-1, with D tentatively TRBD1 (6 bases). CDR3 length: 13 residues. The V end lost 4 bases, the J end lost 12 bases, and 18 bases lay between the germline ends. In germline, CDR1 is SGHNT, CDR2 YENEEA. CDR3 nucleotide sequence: TGTGCCAGCAGCTCAACCGGGGGCGACGTATCTTTCTTT. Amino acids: CASSSTGGDVSFF.

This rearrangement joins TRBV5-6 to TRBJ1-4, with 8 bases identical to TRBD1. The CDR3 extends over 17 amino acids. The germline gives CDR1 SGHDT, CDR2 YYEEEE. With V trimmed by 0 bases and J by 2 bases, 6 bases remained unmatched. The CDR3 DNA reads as TGTGCCAGCAGCTTGGCCGGCAGGGGGCCCACTAATGAAAAACTGTTTTTT. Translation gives CASSLAGRGPTNEKLFF.

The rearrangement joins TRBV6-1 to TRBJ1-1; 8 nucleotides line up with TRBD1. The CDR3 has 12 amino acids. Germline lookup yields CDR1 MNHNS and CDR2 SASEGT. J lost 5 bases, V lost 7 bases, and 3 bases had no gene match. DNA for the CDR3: TGTGCCAGCATAACAGGGGGGACTGAAGCTTTCTTT. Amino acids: CASITGGTEAFF.

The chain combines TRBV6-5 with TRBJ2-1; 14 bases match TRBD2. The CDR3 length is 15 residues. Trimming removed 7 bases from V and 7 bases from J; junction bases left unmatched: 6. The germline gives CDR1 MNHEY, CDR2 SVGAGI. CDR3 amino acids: CASTGTSGGGNEQFF. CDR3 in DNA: TGTGCCAGCACCGGGACTAGCGGGGGCGGGAATGAGCAGTTCTTC.

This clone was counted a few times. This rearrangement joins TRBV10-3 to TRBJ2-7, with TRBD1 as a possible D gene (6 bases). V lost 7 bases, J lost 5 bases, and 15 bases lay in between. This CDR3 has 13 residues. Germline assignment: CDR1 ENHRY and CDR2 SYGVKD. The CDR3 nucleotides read TGTGCCATCACTTGGGGGCTCACGGACGAGCAGTACTTC. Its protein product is CAITWGLTDEQYF.

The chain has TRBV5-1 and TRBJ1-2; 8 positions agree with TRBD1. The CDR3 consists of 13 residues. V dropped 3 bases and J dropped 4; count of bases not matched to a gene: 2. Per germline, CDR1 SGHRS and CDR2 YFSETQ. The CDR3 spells CASSSGQAYGYTF. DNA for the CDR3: TGCGCCAGCAGCTCGGGACAGGCCTATGGCTACACCTTC.

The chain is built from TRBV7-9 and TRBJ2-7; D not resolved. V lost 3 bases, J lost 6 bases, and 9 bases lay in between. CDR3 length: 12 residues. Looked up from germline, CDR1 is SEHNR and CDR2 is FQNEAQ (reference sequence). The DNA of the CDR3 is TGTGCCAGCAGCTTGGGTAGTGCCGAGCAGTACTTC. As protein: CASSLGSAEQYF. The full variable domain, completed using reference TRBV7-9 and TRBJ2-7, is DTGVSQNPRHKITKRGQNVTFRCDPISEHNRLYWYRQTLGQGPEFLTYFQNEAQLEKSRLLSDRFSAERPKGSFSTLEIQRTEQGDSAMYLCASSLGSAEQYFGPGTRLTVT.

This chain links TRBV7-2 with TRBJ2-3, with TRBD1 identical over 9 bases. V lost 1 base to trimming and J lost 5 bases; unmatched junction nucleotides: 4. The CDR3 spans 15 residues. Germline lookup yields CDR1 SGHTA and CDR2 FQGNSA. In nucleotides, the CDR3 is TGTGCCAGCAGCTTAGTCGGGACAGGGAAAGATACGCAGTATTTT. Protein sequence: CASSLVGTGKDTQYF.

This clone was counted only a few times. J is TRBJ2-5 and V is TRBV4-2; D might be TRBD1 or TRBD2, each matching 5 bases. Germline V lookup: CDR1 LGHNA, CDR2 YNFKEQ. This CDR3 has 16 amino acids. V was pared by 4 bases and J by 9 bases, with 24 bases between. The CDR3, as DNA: TGTGCCAGCAGCCCAGGCAGCTTCGGGGCACTAAGGGCCCAGTACTTC. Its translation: CASSPGSFGALRAQYF.

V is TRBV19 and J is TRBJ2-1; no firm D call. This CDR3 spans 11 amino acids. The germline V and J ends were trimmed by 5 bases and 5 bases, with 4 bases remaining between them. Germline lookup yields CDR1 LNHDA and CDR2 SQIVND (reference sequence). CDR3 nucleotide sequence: TGTGCCAGTAGTGAACACAATGAGCAGTTCTTC. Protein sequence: CASSEHNEQFF.

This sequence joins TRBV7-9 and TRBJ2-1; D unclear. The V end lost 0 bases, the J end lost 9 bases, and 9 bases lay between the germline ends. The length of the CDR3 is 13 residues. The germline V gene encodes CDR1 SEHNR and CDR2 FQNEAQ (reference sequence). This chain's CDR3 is CASSLAYESEQFF. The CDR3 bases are TGTGCCAGCAGCTTAGCGTACGAGAGTGAGCAGTTCTTC.

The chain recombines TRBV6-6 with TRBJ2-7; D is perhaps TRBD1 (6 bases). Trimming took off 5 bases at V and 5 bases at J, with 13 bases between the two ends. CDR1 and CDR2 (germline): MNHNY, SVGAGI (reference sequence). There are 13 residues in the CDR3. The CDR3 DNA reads TGTGCCAGCAGTACCTACAGGGTAGACGAGCAGTACTTC. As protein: CASSTYRVDEQYF.

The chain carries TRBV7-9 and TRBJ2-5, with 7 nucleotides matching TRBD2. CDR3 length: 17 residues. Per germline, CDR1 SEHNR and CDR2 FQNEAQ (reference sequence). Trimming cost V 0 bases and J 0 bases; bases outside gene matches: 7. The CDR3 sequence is CASSLASSGEYQETQYF. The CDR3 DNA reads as TGTGCCAGCAGCTTAGCGTCTAGCGGAGAGTACCAAGAGACCCAGTACTTC. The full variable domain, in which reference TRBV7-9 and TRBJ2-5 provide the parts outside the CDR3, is DTGVSQNPRHKITKRGQNVTFRCDPISEHNRLYWYRQTLGQGPEFLTYFQNEAQLEKSRLLSDRFSAERPKGSFSTLEIQRTEQGDSAMYLCASSLASSGEYQETQYFGPGTRLLVL.

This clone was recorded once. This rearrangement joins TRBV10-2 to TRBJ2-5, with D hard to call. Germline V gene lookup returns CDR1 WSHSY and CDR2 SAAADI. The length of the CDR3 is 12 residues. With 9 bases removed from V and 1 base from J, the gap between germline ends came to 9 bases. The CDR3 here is CASGTGQETQYF. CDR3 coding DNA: TGCGCCAGTGGAACTGGCCAAGAGACCCAGTACTTC.

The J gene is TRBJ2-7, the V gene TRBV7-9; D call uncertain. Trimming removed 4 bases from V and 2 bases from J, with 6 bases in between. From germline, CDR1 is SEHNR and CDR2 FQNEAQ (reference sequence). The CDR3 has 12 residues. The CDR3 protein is CASSSDAYEQYF. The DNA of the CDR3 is TGTGCCAGCAGCTCCGACGCCTACGAGCAGTACTTC. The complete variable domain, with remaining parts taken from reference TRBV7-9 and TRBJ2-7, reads DTGVSQNPRHKITKRGQNVTFRCDPISEHNRLYWYRQTLGQGPEFLTYFQNEAQLEKSRLLSDRFSAERPKGSFSTLEIQRTEQGDSAMYLCASSSDAYEQYFGPGTRLTVT.

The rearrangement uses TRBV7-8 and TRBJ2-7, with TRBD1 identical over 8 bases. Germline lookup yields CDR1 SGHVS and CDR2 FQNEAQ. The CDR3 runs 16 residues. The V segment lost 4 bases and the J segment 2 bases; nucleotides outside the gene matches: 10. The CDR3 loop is CASSSPRTGFPYEQYF. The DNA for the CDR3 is TGTGCCAGCAGCTCGCCGCGGACAGGGTTCCCCTACGAGCAGTACTTC.

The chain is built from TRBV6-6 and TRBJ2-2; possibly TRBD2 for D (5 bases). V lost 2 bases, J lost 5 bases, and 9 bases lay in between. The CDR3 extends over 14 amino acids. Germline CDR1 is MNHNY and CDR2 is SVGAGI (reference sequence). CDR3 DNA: TGTGCCAGCAGTTACGGCGGGTGGACCGGGGAGCTGTTTTTT. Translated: CASSYGGWTGELFF.

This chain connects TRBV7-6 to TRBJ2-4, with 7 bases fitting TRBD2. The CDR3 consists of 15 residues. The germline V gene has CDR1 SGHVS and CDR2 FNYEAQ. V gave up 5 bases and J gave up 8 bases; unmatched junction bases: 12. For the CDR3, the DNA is TGTGCCAGCAGCAAAGGTGGGGGGGGAGATCACATTCAGTACTTC. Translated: CASSKGGGGDHIQYF.